The rows below give T cell receptor beta chains drawn from one sample of a study of blood T cell repertoires in COVID-19. The assay was immunoSEQ multiplex PCR, and TCRdb's table has in-frame clones only and misses some. Among 200,000 to 300,000 clones listed, about 85% were seen once. Sequenced material: peripheral blood. The receptors originated from a man between 60 and 75 years old who had recovered from COVID-19. Both conserved end residues are part of each CDR3. A D gene is named only where the DNA matches it firmly. Clone size is shown for a subset of rows, as once, few, many or a class of expanded clone.

v_call	clone_size	d_call	j_call	cdr3_nt	cdr3_aa
TRBV7-6	.	.	TRBJ2-4	TGTGCCAGCAGCTTAGGAGGGGGGGAGGAGGACATTCAGTACTTC	CASSLGGGEEDIQYF
TRBV9	once	TRBD2	TRBJ2-1	TGTGCCAGCAGCGTAGGGGGACTAGCGAACAATGAGCAGTTCTTC	CASSVGGLANNEQFF
TRBV7-9	.	.	TRBJ2-5	TGTGCCAGCAGCAACAACGGGGGGCAGGCAGAGACCCAGTACTTC	CASSNNGGQAETQYF
TRBV6-5	.	TRBD1	TRBJ2-7	TGTGCCAGCAGTCCTGGGGACAGGGGAACGGCCGAGCAGTACTTC	CASSPGDRGTAEQYF
TRBV6-5	.	TRBD1	TRBJ1-1	TGTGCCAGCAGTTCCACAGGGGGCACTGAAGCTTTCTTT	CASSSTGGTEAFF
TRBV4-1	.	.	TRBJ1-3	TGCGCCAGCAGCCAACGCCCACGAGACAGAGGAAACACCATATATTTT	CASSQRPRDRGNTIYF
TRBV5-1	once	.	TRBJ2-7	TGCGCCAGCAGCTTGGTAGGGGGTTACGAGCAGTACTTC	CASSLVGGYEQYF
TRBV13	.	TRBD1	TRBJ1-1	TGTGCCAGCAGCCAACGGGACAGGGGTTCCACTGAAGCTTTCTTT	CASSQRDRGSTEAFF
TRBV6-1	.	.	TRBJ1-2	TGTGCCAGCAGTGAAGCGTTATCGGGGGTCGGTAGGTATGGCTACACCTTC	CASSEALSGVGRYGYTF
TRBV19	once	.	TRBJ1-5	TGTGCCAGTAGTATAGACCGTTTCAGGGGTATAGGTCAGCCCCAGCATTTT	CASSIDRFRGIGQPQHF
TRBV5-1	.	.	TRBJ2-2	TGCGCCAGCAGCTTGTTCGGCAGGGGAGATACCGGGGAGCTGTTTTTT	CASSLFGRGDTGELFF
TRBV3-1/TRBV3-2	.	TRBD2	TRBJ2-5	TGTGCCAGCAGCCAATTCCTAGCGGGGACGCAAGAGACCCAGTACTTC	CASSQFLAGTQETQYF
TRBV10-3	.	.	TRBJ1-2	TGTGCCATCAGTGTAACAGACAACTATGGCTACACCTTC	CAISVTDNYGYTF
TRBV7-8	.	.	TRBJ2-1	TGTGCCAGCAGCTTAATACCAGGCTCCTACAATGAGCAGTTCTTC	CASSLIPGSYNEQFF
TRBV5-5	.	.	TRBJ1-1	TGTGCCAGCAGCTTGGGGACACATAACACTGAAGCTTTCTTT	CASSLGTHNTEAFF
TRBV19	.	.	TRBJ2-3	TGTGCCAGTGGCCCAGGGAGGGATACGCAGTATTTT	CASGPGRDTQYF
TRBV3-1/TRBV3-2	few	.	TRBJ2-3	TGTGCCAGCAGCCAAAGGGGCCTGACAGATACGCAGTATTTT	CASSQRGLTDTQYF
TRBV5-1	.	TRBD1	TRBJ2-1	TGCGCCAGCAGCTTGGGGACAGGGGTCACCTACAATGAGCAGTTCTTC	CASSLGTGVTYNEQFF
TRBV14	.	.	TRBJ1-2	TGTGCCAGCAGCCAAACGGGGAGAGGAAACTATGGCTACACCTTC	CASSQTGRGNYGYTF
TRBV29-1	few	TRBD1	TRBJ2-2	TGCAGCGTCGCCGGACAGGGAAATACCGGGGAGCTGTTTTTT	CSVAGQGNTGELFF
TRBV10-3	.	.	TRBJ1-5	TGTGCCATCAGTGAGTCGGGCAGGCCTTATAGCAATCAGCCCCAGCATTTT	CAISESGRPYSNQPQHF
TRBV19	.	.	TRBJ2-2	TGTGCCAGTAGTATAGTTGGCAGTGCGAACACCGGGGAGCTGTTTTTT	CASSIVGSANTGELFF
TRBV9	once	TRBD1	TRBJ1-5	TGTGCCAGCAGCACCCGGGACAGGGCGACGGAAAGCAATCAGCCCCAGCATTTT	CASSTRDRATESNQPQHF
TRBV4-1	.	.	TRBJ1-5	TGCGCCAGCAGCCAACCAGGGAGGAATCAGCCCCAGCATTTT	CASSQPGRNQPQHF
TRBV24-1	.	TRBD2	TRBJ2-3	TGTGCCACCAGTGATTATGTAGCGGGCGGCACAGATACGCAGTATTTT	CATSDYVAGGTDTQYF
TRBV28	once	.	TRBJ2-3	TGTGCCAGCAGTCCCTTGACACCGAGCACAGATACGCAGTATTTT	CASSPLTPSTDTQYF
TRBV7-9	.	.	TRBJ1-6	TGTGCCAGCAGCCAAACAGGGAACAATTCACCCCTCCACTTT	CASSQTGNNSPLHF
TRBV5-4	.	TRBD1	TRBJ1-2	TGTGCCAGCAGCTCGAAACAGGGGGGAATGGGCTACACCTTC	CASSSKQGGMGYTF
TRBV13	.	.	TRBJ2-5	TGTGCCAGCTCCTGGGGGGGCGTTGGGCGGGAGACCCAGTACTTC	CASSWGGVGRETQYF
TRBV28	.	TRBD1	TRBJ1-2	TGTGCCAGCAGTTTACGCCCGGACAGGGATGGCTACACCTTC	CASSLRPDRDGYTF
TRBV11-3	.	.	TRBJ1-3	TGTGCCAGCAGCCCCCGTTTGAAAGGGGTTGGAAACACCATATATTTT	CASSPRLKGVGNTIYF
TRBV30	few	.	TRBJ1-2	TGTGCCTGGAGTATTAGGAGGGGATTTAACTATGGCTACACCTTC	CAWSIRRGFNYGYTF
TRBV7-7	.	TRBD1	TRBJ1-1	TGTGCCAGCAACCCCCTCCCACACAGGGGGCTATTTCGAAAGAACACTGAAGCTTTCTTT	CASNPLPHRGLFRKNTEAFF
TRBV7-2	.	.	TRBJ2-1	TGTGCCAGCAGCTTACTCGGGTACAATGAGCAGTTCTTC	CASSLLGYNEQFF
TRBV5-4	.	.	TRBJ2-7	TGTGCCAGCAGCTACGATCCCGGCTACGAGCAGTACTTC	CASSYDPGYEQYF
TRBV5-4	.	TRBD2	TRBJ2-3	TGTGCCAGCAGCTTCCCTCCTTCTAGCGGGGGGTACACAGATACGCAGTATTTT	CASSFPPSSGGYTDTQYF
TRBV6-5	.	.	TRBJ2-2	TGTGCCAGCATCGGGAACACCGGGGAGCTGTTTTTT	CASIGNTGELFF
TRBV5-1	once	TRBD1	TRBJ2-5	TGCGCCAGCTACGACAGGGGTTTTGTTGAGACCCAGTACTTC	CASYDRGFVETQYF
TRBV10-2	.	TRBD1	TRBJ2-4	TGCGCCAGCAGCGACCCGGGACAGGGGTTAGCCAAAAACATTCAGTACTTC	CASSDPGQGLAKNIQYF
TRBV9	.	.	TRBJ2-3	TGTGCCAGCAGCGAACAGGGAAACCCTAGCACAGATACGCAGTATTTT	CASSEQGNPSTDTQYF
TRBV27	few	TRBD2	TRBJ2-5	TGTGCCACCACACCGGGAGGGCAAGAGACCCAGTACTTC	CATTPGGQETQYF
TRBV11-2	.	.	TRBJ1-2	TGTGCCAGCAGCCTCAGTCCTGGCAGATATGGCTACACCTTC	CASSLSPGRYGYTF
TRBV2	.	TRBD1	TRBJ1-3	TGTGCCAGCAGGAGACGGGACAGCAAGGACTATACAACCTCTGGAAACACCATATATTTT	CASRRRDSKDYTTSGNTIYF
TRBV5-1	.	.	TRBJ1-3	TGCGCCAGCAGCTTGGAGGGGCGCTCTGGAAACACCATATATTTT	CASSLEGRSGNTIYF
TRBV24-1	.	TRBD1	TRBJ2-5	TGTGCCACCAGTGATTATGAGACAGGGACCCAAGAGACCCAGTACTTC	CATSDYETGTQETQYF
TRBV5-1	.	TRBD1	TRBJ2-3	TGCGCCAGCAGCGGGACAGGGGGCGGCACAGATACGCAGTATTTT	CASSGTGGGTDTQYF
TRBV6-1	.	TRBD1	TRBJ1-2	TGTGCCAGCAATTCCCTCCAGGGGGCTAGCTATGGCTACACCTTC	CASNSLQGASYGYTF
TRBV4-1	.	.	TRBJ2-3	TGCGCCAGCAGCCAAGTTACCGGGGGAGATACGCAGTATTTT	CASSQVTGGDTQYF
TRBV5-6	few	TRBD1	TRBJ2-3	TGTGCCAGCAGGAAGCAACAGGGGGCGACAGATACGCAGTATTTT	CASRKQQGATDTQYF
TRBV19	few	TRBD1	TRBJ1-1	TGTGCCACTGTCGACAGGGGGCGCCGTGGCACTGAAGCTTTCTTT	CATVDRGRRGTEAFF
TRBV19	once	TRBD1	TRBJ1-4	TGTGCCAGTAGTATGCGGACAGGGCGGGGCGAAAAACTGTTTTTT	CASSMRTGRGEKLFF
TRBV27	.	.	TRBJ1-1	TGTGCCAGCTTTAGGGGCACCGTGAACACTGAAGCTTTCTTT	CASFRGTVNTEAFF
TRBV7-9	.	TRBD1	TRBJ2-7	TGTGCCAGCAGCTCCTTGACAGGGGGCAACGAGCAGTACTTC	CASSSLTGGNEQYF
TRBV27	.	.	TRBJ1-2	TGTGCCAGCAGTTCCCGGGCGGGGGGCCGCTTTAACTATGGCTACACCTTC	CASSSRAGGRFNYGYTF
TRBV19	.	TRBD1	TRBJ1-2	TGTGCCAGTAGTACCCCAAGGGGACAGGGGACTGGTGGCTACACCTTC	CASSTPRGQGTGGYTF
TRBV5-4	.	TRBD1	TRBJ2-1	TGTGCCAGCAGCTTGGGGGAGACCAGGGGGAATGAGCAGTTCTTC	CASSLGETRGNEQFF
TRBV19	.	.	TRBJ1-1	TGTGCCAGTAGTCCCGACCGTGGGGGGTTGAACACTGAAGCTTTCTTT	CASSPDRGGLNTEAFF
TRBV6-5	.	TRBD1	TRBJ2-7	TGTGCCAGCACGATTACAGGGGTTAACTCCTACGAGCAGTACTTC	CASTITGVNSYEQYF
TRBV5-1	.	TRBD1	TRBJ2-3	TGCGCCAGCAGCACCTCCGGGACAGGGGGCACGTGGGATACGCAGTATTTT	CASSTSGTGGTWDTQYF